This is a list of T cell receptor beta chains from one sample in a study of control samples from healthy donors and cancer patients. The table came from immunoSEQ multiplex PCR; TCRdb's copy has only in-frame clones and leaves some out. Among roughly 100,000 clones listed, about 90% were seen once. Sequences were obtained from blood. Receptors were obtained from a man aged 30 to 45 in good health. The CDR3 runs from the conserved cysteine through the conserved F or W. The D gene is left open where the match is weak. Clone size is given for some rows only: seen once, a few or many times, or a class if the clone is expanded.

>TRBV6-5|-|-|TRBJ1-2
TGTGCCAGCAGACGGGGGCAGGACTATGGCTACACCTTC
CASRRGQDYGYTF
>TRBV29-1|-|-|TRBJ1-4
TGCAGCGTTGCTGCGCAGCCTAATGAAAAACTGTTTTTT
CSVAAQPNEKLFF
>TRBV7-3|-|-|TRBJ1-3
TGTGCCAGCAGCTTAAGGGGTTCAGGTACCTCTGGAAACACCATATATTTT
CASSLRGSGTSGNTIYF
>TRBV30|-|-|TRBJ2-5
TGTGCCTGGAACCCAGGGCGGGTAGAGACCCAGTACTTC
CAWNPGRVETQYF
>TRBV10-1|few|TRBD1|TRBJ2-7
TGCGCCAGCAGTTCCGGGACAGGGGACGAGCAGTACTTC
CASSSGTGDEQYF
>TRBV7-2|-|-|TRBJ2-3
TGTGCCAGCAGCTTAGATTCGGCGAGCACAGATACGCAGTATTTT
CASSLDSASTDTQYF
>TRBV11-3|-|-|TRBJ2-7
TGTGCCAGCAGCCGGCGGGATTCCTACGAGCAGTACTTC
CASSRRDSYEQYF
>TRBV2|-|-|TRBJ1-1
TGTGCCAGCAGGGATCAGAGAACGAACACTGAAGCTTTCTTT
CASRDQRTNTEAFF
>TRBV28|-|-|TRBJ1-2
TGTGCCAGCGTAGATGCTTCCCGGCCAGCCTATGGCTACACCTTC
CASVDASRPAYGYTF
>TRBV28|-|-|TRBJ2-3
TGTGCCAGCAGTTCACGAACAGGGAGCACAGATACGCAGTATTTT
CASSSRTGSTDTQYF
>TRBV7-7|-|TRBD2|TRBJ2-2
TGTGCCAGCAGCCAGCACCCTAGCGGGACTGACGGGGAGCTGTTTTTT
CASSQHPSGTDGELFF
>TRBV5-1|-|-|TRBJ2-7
TGCGCCAGCTGGGGCCCCCCCGGCTACGAGCAGTACTTC
CASWGPPGYEQYF
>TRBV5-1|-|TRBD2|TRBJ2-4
TGCGCCAGCAGGCGGACTAGCGGAAAAAACATTCAGTACTTC
CASRRTSGKNIQYF
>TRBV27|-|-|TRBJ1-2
TGTGCCAGCAGTTTAGGGTCCGGAAGGGACCTATTCTATGGCTACACCTTC
CASSLGSGRDLFYGYTF
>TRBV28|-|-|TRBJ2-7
TGTGCCAGCAGTTTGGGTGGTTACGAGCAGTACTTC
CASSLGGYEQYF
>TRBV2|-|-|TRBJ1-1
TGTGCCAGCAGCCCTCAGGGTCTCACTGAAGCTTTCTTT
CASSPQGLTEAFF
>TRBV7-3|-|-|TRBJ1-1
TGTGCCAGCAGCCAGTCAAGGAACACTGAAGCTTTCTTT
CASSQSRNTEAFF
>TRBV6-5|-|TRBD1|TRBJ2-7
TGTGCCAGCAGCCGGACAGGGACGGGCGAGCAGTACTTC
CASSRTGTGEQYF
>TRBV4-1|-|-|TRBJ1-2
TGCGCCAGCAGCCCCCCGGTAGCAGGGATTAACTATGGCTACACCTTC
CASSPPVAGINYGYTF
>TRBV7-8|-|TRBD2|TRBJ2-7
TGTGCCAGCAGCTTAGCGGTTCTAGCGGGAGGTTACTACGAGCAGTACTTC
CASSLAVLAGGYYEQYF
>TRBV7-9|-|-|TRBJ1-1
TGTGCCAGCAGCTGGGGGGGAGATTTCTTT
CASSWGGDFF
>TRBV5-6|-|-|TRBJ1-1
TGTGCCAGCAGCTTGACAGGGACCTCTGAAGCTTTCTTT
CASSLTGTSEAFF
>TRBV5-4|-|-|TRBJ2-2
TGTGCCAGCAGCGAGACTGCCCCGAACACCGGGGAGCTGTTTTTT
CASSETAPNTGELFF
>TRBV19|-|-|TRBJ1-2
TGTGCCAGTAGGGAAATCGCCTCAAACTATGGCTACACCTTC
CASREIASNYGYTF
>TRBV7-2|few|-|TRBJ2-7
TGTGCCAGCAGCTTGTGGTACGAGCAGTACTTC
CASSLWYEQYF
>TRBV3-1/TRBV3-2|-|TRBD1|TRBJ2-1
TGTGCCAGCAGCCAAGGAGACAGGGCTGAGCAGTTCTTC
CASSQGDRAEQFF
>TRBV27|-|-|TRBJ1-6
TGTGCCAGCAACCAAGGCCTTAACTATAATTCACCCCTCCACTTT
CASNQGLNYNSPLHF
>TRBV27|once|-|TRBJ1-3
TGTGCCAGGATCGTAACGGGACACCTCTCTGGAAACACCATATATTTT
CARIVTGHLSGNTIYF
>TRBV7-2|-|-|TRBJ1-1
TGTGCCAGCAAACGGGACCTTAACACTGAAGCTTTCTTT
CASKRDLNTEAFF
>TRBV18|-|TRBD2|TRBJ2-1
TGTGCCAGCTCGACCACGGGGTCTAGCGGGATACTATACAATGAGCAGTTCTTC
CASSTTGSSGILYNEQFF
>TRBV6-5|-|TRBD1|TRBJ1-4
TGTGCCAGCAGCCGGGGACAGCTCAATGAAAAACTGTTTTTT
CASSRGQLNEKLFF
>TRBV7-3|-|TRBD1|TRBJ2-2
TGTGCCAGCAGCTTCACAGGGGGCACCGGGGAGCTGTTTTTT
CASSFTGGTGELFF
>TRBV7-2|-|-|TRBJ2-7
TGTGCCAGCAGCCCGGGCGTGGAGAGCTCCTACGAGCAGTACTTC
CASSPGVESSYEQYF
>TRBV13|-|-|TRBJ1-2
TGTGCCAGCAAACTATCTCCGCTCGGGGGTGGCGGCTACACCTTC
CASKLSPLGGGGYTF
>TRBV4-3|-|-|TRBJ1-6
TGCGCCAGCAGCCAAGGAGAGGAAAATCGTTCACCCCTCCACTTT
CASSQGEENRSPLHF
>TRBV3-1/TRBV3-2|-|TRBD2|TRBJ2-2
TGTGCCAGCAGCCGAATGCCGGGACTATCGAACACCGGGGAGCTGTTTTTT
CASSRMPGLSNTGELFF
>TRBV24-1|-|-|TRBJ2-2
TGTGCCACCAGTTCACCTATCGGGACCGGGGAGCTGTTTTTT
CATSSPIGTGELFF
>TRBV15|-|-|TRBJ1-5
TGTGCCACCAGCATGCAGGGCTATCAGCCCCAGCATTTT
CATSMQGYQPQHF
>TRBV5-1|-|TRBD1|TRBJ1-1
TGCGCCAGCAGCTTGGGTCCGGACAGGGGTGCGAACACTGAAGCTTTCTTT
CASSLGPDRGANTEAFF
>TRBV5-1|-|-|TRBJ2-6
TGCGCCAGCAGCCTGATGACAGGCTCCAACGTCCTGACTTTC
CASSLMTGSNVLTF
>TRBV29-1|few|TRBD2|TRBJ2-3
TGCAGCGTCCGCCTAGCGGGAGATTCGAGAGATACGCAGTATTTT
CSVRLAGDSRDTQYF
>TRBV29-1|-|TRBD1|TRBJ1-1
TGCAGCGTTGAAGATGGACAGGGGGCTCCCCGGGCTTTCTTT
CSVEDGQGAPRAFF
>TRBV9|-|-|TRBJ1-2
TGTGCCAGCAGCGTAGCGGCCTATGGCTACACCTTC
CASSVAAYGYTF
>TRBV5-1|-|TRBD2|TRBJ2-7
TGCGCCAGCAGCTTGATGGAAGCGGGAGGTAGGGGCGAGCAGTACTTC
CASSLMEAGGRGEQYF
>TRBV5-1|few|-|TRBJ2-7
TGCGCCAGCAGCAGCCTGGCCGGGACGGGCTACGAGCAGTACTTC
CASSSLAGTGYEQYF